This T cell receptor (beta chain) comes out of a study of T cell responses to AZD1222 COVID-19 vaccine. General study findings and limits: Following two doses of AZD1222, Spike-specific TCR breadth and depth rose.

Method: immunoSEQ multiplex PCR; TCRdb's copy keeps in-frame clones and lacks some. The table has 150,000 to 200,000 clones, approximately 87% seen once. With 5 bases removed from V and 2 bases from J, the gap between germline ends came to 19 bases. Looked up from germline, CDR1 is MNHNY and CDR2 is SVGAGI (reference sequence). The CDR3 has 16 amino acids. As to this clone: The antigen remains undetermined.

The source is an adult in good health. The chain couples TRBV6-6 to TRBJ2-7; tentatively, D is TRBD1 (5 bases). The sequenced sample was peripheral blood, obtained on day 0 of MenACWY control vaccination. CDR3 amino acids: CASSRDSLGRPYEQYF. The CDR3 DNA reads TGTGCCAGCAGTCGAGACAGTCTGGGAAGACCCTACGAGCAGTACTTC.